The 26 T cell receptor beta chains reported below all come from one sample, sequenced in a study of cytomegalovirus exposure and HLA in healthy donors. In the PCR, 60 Vbeta and 13 Jbeta primers were used. Sequencing used immunoSEQ multiplex PCR; TCRdb keeps in-frame clones, though not all of them. This sample's clone table lists fewer than 150,000 clones. The sample was PBMCs. The source is a woman in her fifties or sixties in good health and CMV-seronegative.

V is TRBV7-3 and J is TRBJ2-7; TRBD2 matches 15 bases. CDR3 length: 17 amino acids. The germline V gene has CDR1 SGHTA and CDR2 FQGTGA. V gave up 5 bases and J gave up 4 bases; unmatched junction bases: 9. Here the CDR3 DNA reads TGTGCCAGCAGCCCCGGGGGACTAGCGGGAGGTGGGTACGAGCAGTACTTC. It specifies CASSPGGLAGGGYEQYF.

The chain carries TRBV6-5 and TRBJ1-4; TRBD1 matches 9 bases. V gave up 6 bases and J gave up 7 bases; unmatched junction bases: 9. This CDR3 is built from 15 residues. Germline-derived CDR1 and CDR2 are MNHEY and SVGAGI. CDR3 sequence: CASSRPGQGSEKLFF. The CDR3 nucleotides read TGTGCCAGCAGCAGGCCGGGACAGGGTAGTGAAAAACTGTTTTTT.

This sequence joins TRBV6-4 and TRBJ1-2; D is undetermined. V was clipped by 0 bases and J by 8 bases, with 7 bases between them. The CDR3 totals 12 residues. The germline V gene has CDR1 MRHNA and CDR2 SNTAGT. Written as DNA, the CDR3 is TGTGCCAGCAGTGACTCCCAAAAAGGCTACACCTTC. Translated: CASSDSQKGYTF.

This chain links TRBV6-5 with TRBJ1-1; 7 positions agree with TRBD1. Per the germline V gene, CDR1 is MNHEY and CDR2 is SVGAGI. V lost 5 bases, J lost 6 bases, and 12 bases stayed unmatched. The CDR3 extends over 15 amino acids. The CDR3 sequence is CASSTRYRGGPEAFF. CDR3 nucleotide sequence: TGTGCCAGCAGTACCCGCTACAGAGGGGGCCCTGAAGCTTTCTTT.

This chain links TRBV5-1 with TRBJ2-1; TRBD2 might be the D (6 bases). V lost 6 bases to trimming and J lost 4 bases, with 11 bases between them. CDR1 and CDR2 from the germline V gene are SGHRS and YFSETQ. The CDR3 sequence is 13 residues long. The CDR3, as DNA: TGCGCCAGCACGGACTACGCTTACAATGAGCAGTTCTTC. It translates to CASTDYAYNEQFF.

The chain carries TRBV10-1 and TRBJ2-5; the D gene is possibly TRBD1 (7 bases). Germline assignment: CDR1 WNHNN and CDR2 SYGVQD (reference sequence). The CDR3 extends over 14 amino acids. The V gene lost 3 bases and the J gene lost 5 bases, with 13 bases spanning the gap. The CDR3 loop is CASSESGGMETQYF. The CDR3 DNA follows: TGCGCCAGCAGTGAATCAGGGGGGATGGAGACCCAGTACTTC.

This chain joins TRBV19 and TRBJ1-6; maybe TRBD1 (5 bases). Trimming cost V 8 bases and J 8 bases, with 13 bases left between them. Germline V gene lookup returns CDR1 LNHDA and CDR2 SQIVND (reference sequence). CDR3 length: 13 residues. CDR3 DNA: TGTGCCAGTCAGGGCCCCGGAGATTCACCCCTCCACTTT. Protein: CASQGPGDSPLHF.

The V call is TRBV5-1, the J call TRBJ2-5; tentatively, D is TRBD1 (7 bases). Per the germline V gene, CDR1 is SGHRS and CDR2 is YFSETQ. V lost 6 bases and J 4 bases, leaving 16 bases between the germline ends. The CDR3 is made up of 14 amino acids. The CDR3 is CASTNRQGGETQYF. The CDR3 bases are TGCGCCAGCACCAACCGACAGGGAGGAGAGACCCAGTACTTC. Drawing the rest from reference TRBV5-1 and TRBJ2-5, the complete variable domain is KAGVTQTPRYLIKTRGQQVTLSCSPISGHRSVSWYQQTPGQGLQFLFEYFSETQRNKGNFPGRFSGRQFSNSRSEMNVSTLELGDSALYLCASTNRQGGETQYFGPGTRLLVL.

Written as DNA, the CDR3 is TGTGCCAGCAGTTTCAGGCAGGGTAACGGTCCGGGCTATGGCTACACCTTC. The encoded protein is CASSFRQGNGPGYGYTF. The chain couples TRBV27 to TRBJ1-2, with TRBD1 as a possible D gene (5 bases). Germline CDR1 and CDR2: MNHEY and SMNVEV (reference sequence). Trimming cost V 3 bases and J 4 bases, with 21 bases left between them. This CDR3 spans 17 amino acids.

This chain connects TRBV5-1 to TRBJ2-4; 14 bases are a match to TRBD2. This CDR3 region has 18 residues. V shed 4 bases, J shed 5 bases, and the junction held 11 bases outside the gene matches. CDR1 is SGHRS and CDR2 is YFSETQ in the germline V gene. CDR3 DNA: TGCGCCAGCAGCCCTCCGGGACTAGCGGGAGACTTGCAAAACATTCAGTACTTC. It yields the protein CASSPPGLAGDLQNIQYF.

The chain couples TRBV7-3 to TRBJ2-1; the D gene is possibly TRBD2 (5 bases). V was pared by 5 bases and J by 5 bases, with 16 bases between. Germline CDR1 reads SGHTA; CDR2 reads FQGTGA. This CDR3 comprises 15 residues. The CDR3 DNA follows: TGTGCCAGCAGCCAGAGTTCGGACTTGCACAATGAGCAGTTCTTC. Amino acid sequence: CASSQSSDLHNEQFF.

J is TRBJ2-1 and V is TRBV18; TRBD2 might be the D (5 bases). The V end lost 1 base, the J end lost 2 bases, and 9 bases lay between the germline ends. CDR1 KGHSH and CDR2 LQKENI come from the germline V gene. The CDR3 spans 15 residues. This CDR3 is CASSPRERAYNEQFF. The DNA of the CDR3 is TGTGCCAGCTCACCACGCGAGAGGGCCTACAATGAGCAGTTCTTC.

This chain joins TRBV18 and TRBJ1-5, with a weak D call TRBD1 (5 bases). Germline CDR1 KGHSH, CDR2 LQKENI. Trimming pared 1 base from V and 3 bases from J, leaving 13 bases between. The CDR3 runs to 16 residues. DNA for the CDR3: TGTGCCAGCTCACCACAAGGGGCGGGGAACAATCAGCCCCAGCATTTT. This sequence encodes CASSPQGAGNNQPQHF.

This chain connects TRBV6-5 to TRBJ1-2; D remains ambiguous. CDR1 MNHEY and CDR2 SVGAGI come from the germline V gene. This CDR3 comprises 15 residues. V was trimmed by 1 base and J by 0 bases, leaving 9 bases between them. CDR3 protein: CASSYWQKTNYGYTF. The CDR3 DNA reads as TGTGCCAGCAGTTACTGGCAAAAAACTAACTATGGCTACACCTTC.

The chain combines TRBV6-1 with TRBJ1-4, with D hard to call. The length of the CDR3 is 14 residues. Trimming pared 2 bases from V and 8 bases from J, leaving 12 bases between. The V gene's germline CDR1 is MNHNS and CDR2 SASEGT. The CDR3 coding sequence is TGTGCCAGCAGTGAACTCAGCGTAATCGAAAAACTGTTTTTT. As protein: CASSELSVIEKLFF.

This chain uses TRBV10-3 with TRBJ1-6, with TRBD1 as a possible D gene (5 bases). Trimming removed 4 bases at V and 0 bases at J, with 10 bases between. The CDR3 totals 16 residues. Germline CDR1 and CDR2: ENHRY and SYGVKD. This CDR3 reads CAISGRDPSYNSPLHF. The DNA of the CDR3 is TGTGCCATCAGTGGGAGGGACCCCTCCTATAATTCACCCCTCCACTTT.

The rearrangement links TRBV10-2 to TRBJ2-5, with TRBD2 identical over 14 bases. The J call may be in error: the DNA end matches TRBJ2-7 better. The length of the CDR3 is 17 residues. Germline CDR1 and CDR2: WSHSY and SAAADI. For the CDR3, the DNA is TGCGCCAGCAGAGGGACTAGCGGGGGCCAGCCGGTGGGCGAGCAGTACTTC. This codes for CASRGTSGGQPVGEQYF.

The chain uses TRBV4-2 and TRBJ1-3; 7 bases align to TRBD1. Germline V lookup: CDR1 LGHNA, CDR2 YNFKEQ. The CDR3 contains 15 residues. The V gene end was trimmed by 1 base and the J gene end by 8 bases; junction bases not matched to a gene: 8. CDR3 coding DNA: TGTGCCAGCAGCCAAGGACAGGAGGGGGCACACACCATATATTTT. It is translated as CASSQGQEGAHTIYF.

The V call is TRBV6-5, the J call TRBJ2-5, with D possibly TRBD2 on 5 matching bases. CDR1 and CDR2 from the germline V gene are MNHEY and SVGAGI. V was shortened by 3 bases and J by 3 bases, with 14 bases between the two germline ends. CDR3 length: 15 amino acids. The DNA for the CDR3 is TGTGCCAGCAGTTATATGGGCCGGCGGGAAGAGACCCAGTACTTC. It specifies CASSYMGRREETQYF.

The chain combines TRBV7-9 with TRBJ1-2, with D possibly TRBD1 on 5 matching bases. Germline CDR1 is SEHNR and CDR2 is FQNEAQ (reference sequence). Trimming left V 0 bases short and J 7 bases short, with 9 bases between. This CDR3 spans 13 amino acids. CDR3 sequence reads: CASSLAGGSGYTF. The CDR3 DNA follows: TGTGCCAGCAGCTTAGCCGGGGGGTCTGGCTACACCTTC.

The V and J genes are TRBV6-1 and TRBJ2-1; TRBD2 agrees at 7 bases. V shed 6 bases, J shed 2 bases, and the junction held 1 base outside the gene matches. The CDR3 runs to 13 residues. Per the germline V gene, CDR1 is MNHNS and CDR2 is SASEGT. The CDR3 loop reads CASRGTTYNEQFF. Here the CDR3 DNA reads TGTGCCAGCAGGGGGACTACCTACAATGAGCAGTTCTTC.

V is TRBV30 and J is TRBJ1-6, with 7 bases identical to TRBD1. Germline-derived CDR1 and CDR2 are GTSNPN and SVGIG (reference sequence). This CDR3 comprises 14 residues. With V trimmed by 2 bases and J by 7 bases, 5 bases remained unmatched. The CDR3 loop reads CAWSTGTANSPLHF. The CDR3 nucleotides are TGTGCCTGGAGTACCGGGACAGCCAATTCACCCCTCCACTTT.

The CDR3 loop reads CASSLDRGNEKLFF. Written as DNA, the CDR3 is TGTGCCAGCAGCCTTGACAGGGGTAATGAAAAACTGTTTTTT. V usage is TRBV7-8 and J usage is TRBJ1-4; the match to TRBD1 covers 8 bases. Germline values: CDR1 SGHVS, CDR2 FQNEAQ. The CDR3 loop spans 14 amino acids. The trim removed 5 bases at V and 4 bases at J, leaving 3 bases unmatched. Together with reference TRBV7-8 and TRBJ1-4, the CDR3 gives the full variable domain: GAGVSQSPRYKVAKRGQDVALRCDPISGHVSLFWYQQALGQGPEFLTYFQNEAQLDKSGLPSDRFFAERPEGSVSTLKIQRTQQEDSAVYLCASSLDRGNEKLFFGSGTQLSVL.

This chain connects TRBV7-3 to TRBJ2-5; a weak D match, TRBD2 (5 bases). The CDR3 runs to 13 residues. The V gene's germline CDR1 is SGHTA and CDR2 FQGTGA. V dropped 4 bases and J dropped 5 bases, with 11 bases sitting between them. The CDR3 coding sequence is TGTGCCAGCAGCTCGAGGGCAAGTGAGACCCAGTACTTC. Protein product: CASSSRASETQYF.

The genes are TRBV6-1 and TRBJ2-2, with a weak D call TRBD2 (5 bases). The ends were cut back, 6 bases at V and 5 bases at J, with 10 bases in the middle. Germline assignment: CDR1 MNHNS and CDR2 SASEGT. This CDR3 contains 13 residues. The CDR3 bases are TGTGCCAGCAGGAAGGACTCTACCGGGGAGCTGTTTTTT. Its protein product is CASRKDSTGELFF.

This rearrangement joins TRBV4-2 to TRBJ2-3; 10 nucleotides line up with TRBD2. The ends lost 0 bases at V and 5 bases at J; junction bases unmatched: 14. Germline V gives CDR1 LGHNA, CDR2 YNFKEQ. The CDR3 is 19 residues long. CDR3: CASSQENFGAGGTRDTQYF. As DNA, the CDR3 is TGTGCCAGCAGCCAAGAGAACTTCGGAGCGGGGGGGACTAGAGATACGCAGTATTTT.